The 5 T cell receptor beta chains below come from one sample, sequenced in a study of glioma-infiltrating T cells after dendritic cell vaccination. This table comes from immunoSEQ multiplex PCR, and its TCRdb copy is limited to in-frame clones, with some not included. The sample shows about 90,000 clones, 80% to 85% of them seen only once. Time point here: after dendritic cell vaccination, including at tumor progression/relapse. The sample in question was blood, obtained after dendritic cell vaccination. The receptors here all came from a human donor with glioblastoma.

The V and J genes are TRBV5-1 and TRBJ2-3; 12 nucleotides line up with TRBD2. In germline, CDR1 is SGHRS, CDR2 YFSETQ. There are 18 residues in the CDR3. The ends lost 0 bases at V and 8 bases at J; junction bases unmatched: 13. The CDR3 reads CASSLASGGAYNRATQYF. The CDR3 bases are TGCGCCAGCAGCTTGGCTAGCGGGGGGGCCTATAATCGAGCTACGCAGTATTTT.

The chain recombines TRBV18 with TRBJ1-1, with a tentative D call TRBD1 (5 bases). Trimming cost V 3 bases and J 4 bases, with 21 bases left between them. CDR1 and CDR2 from the germline V gene are KGHSH and LQKENI. This CDR3 contains 17 residues. The CDR3 nucleotides read TGTGCCAGCTCACCTCCCGGAGGGGATAGCATGAGCACTGAAGCTTTCTTT. Encoded protein: CASSPPGGDSMSTEAFF.

This clone was counted once. V is TRBV9 and J is TRBJ2-2, with 12 bases that match TRBD1. The CDR3 extends over 17 amino acids. The V segment lost 3 bases and the J segment 5 bases; nucleotides outside the gene matches: 8. CDR1 is SGDLS and CDR2 is YYNGEE in the germline V gene. CDR3 sequence reads: CASSGPRGQGATGELFF. The CDR3 nucleotides read TGTGCCAGCAGCGGGCCCCGGGGACAGGGGGCAACCGGGGAGCTGTTTTTT.

This chain links TRBV2 with TRBJ1-2; D is unresolved. V lost 7 bases to trimming and J lost 4 bases, with 19 bases between them. The CDR3 runs 15 residues. The germline gives CDR1 SNHLY, CDR2 FYNNEI. The CDR3 is CASTPEVAALYGYTF. As DNA, the CDR3 is TGTGCCAGCACCCCAGAGGTGGCCGCCCTCTATGGCTACACCTTC.

The chain links TRBV7-9 to TRBJ2-5, with D possibly matching TRBD2 (6 bases). Germline V CDR1 and CDR2: SEHNR, FQNEAQ (reference sequence). V was pared by 8 bases and J by 4 bases, with 11 bases between. The CDR3 runs 12 residues. CDR3 nucleotide sequence: TGTGCCAGCGGGAGGACACCAGAGACCCAGTACTTC. This gives the protein CASGRTPETQYF.